This is a list of T cell receptor beta chains from one sample in a study of shared clonotypes between healthy human individuals. TCRdb's copy holds only in-frame clones and misses some; the assay was immunoSEQ multiplex PCR. The sample records 950,000 to 1,300,000 clones, approximately 76% being singletons. Input material: memory CD4+ T cells sorted from blood. All receptors derive from a man aged 18 to 35 in good health. Both conserved end residues are trimmed from each CDR3. Each record gives: D gene, clone size, V gene, CDR3 protein. The D gene is left open where the match is weak. The size of a clone is reported for some rows only, either as once, few or many, or as a class for expanded clones.

NA	few	TRBV11-2	ASSFKGYEQY
NA	NA	TRBV28	ASSSPPGAPYEQY
NA	NA	TRBV4-1	ASSQDWSDGELEKLF
NA	NA	TRBV5-6	ASSFGQGGWELF
NA	NA	TRBV5-4	ASSLRGTETQY
NA	NA	TRBV5-1	ASSPGSTDTQY
NA	few	TRBV19	ASTPRGNTEAF
NA	NA	TRBV7-2	ASSLGAAAGELF
NA	NA	TRBV30	AWSRGKSTDTQY
TRBD2	NA	TRBV11-3	ASSLRLADTDTQY
NA	once	TRBV30	AWRTTERDSGANVLT
NA	NA	TRBV27	ASSLSTAVNSPLH
NA	NA	TRBV28	ATGDPNYGYT
TRBD2	NA	TRBV28	ASSFGGDTQY
NA	once	TRBV5-4	ASSLGVREQY
NA	few	TRBV21-1	ASPWRGGPIFYEQY
TRBD1	NA	TRBV6-6	ASRAGQGPLNTEAF
TRBD1	once	TRBV5-6	ASSLTGGAEAF
NA	NA	TRBV9	ASSATGVYGYT
TRBD1	NA	TRBV30	AWSPGTGNYGYT
NA	NA	TRBV2	ASSEDTYQETQY
NA	NA	TRBV30	AWSVRAGTNEKLF
NA	NA	TRBV9	ASSVVKAGELF
NA	NA	TRBV30	AWNPGSPYEQY
NA	NA	TRBV28	ASSSITYEQY
NA	NA	TRBV6-1	ASRLGRGQPQH
TRBD1	many	TRBV2	ASSGRTGGDQPQH
NA	NA	TRBV5-6	ASSLERLRETQY
TRBD1	NA	TRBV5-6	ASSLQGDGYT
NA	once	TRBV21-1	ASSNRREEQY
TRBD1	NA	TRBV19	ASSTPGGEQF
TRBD2	NA	TRBV19	ASSITGSGVYNEQF
NA	few	TRBV6-1	ASSEEGEGKQY
TRBD2	NA	TRBV6-1	ASSRTSPGEQY
NA	NA	TRBV27	ASSLQANTGELF
NA	NA	TRBV6-5	ASLRGPGNTIY
NA	NA	TRBV4-1	ASSQDRVRGFGEQY
NA	NA	TRBV19	ASSNYNSNTGELF
NA	NA	TRBV13	ASSPSTGRSNSPLH
NA	NA	TRBV4-1	ASSLGNTDTQY
TRBD2	NA	TRBV11-2	ASSLDRAGGTEQY
NA	NA	TRBV30	AWSLRGSLNTEAF
TRBD2	NA	TRBV7-2	ASSYLAGPYEQY
NA	NA	TRBV7-9	ASSTPTSPLH
NA	NA	TRBV10-3	AISDPKSSPINGYT
TRBD1	NA	TRBV10-3	AIPDRGQTGELF
NA	NA	TRBV19	ASTTANSPLH
NA	few	TRBV4-3	ASSARTRDTEAF
NA	NA	TRBV29-1	SVAGLILALRSEQF
NA	NA	TRBV10-1	ASSDYTSNEQF
NA	NA	TRBV6-1	ASSPGRAANYGYT